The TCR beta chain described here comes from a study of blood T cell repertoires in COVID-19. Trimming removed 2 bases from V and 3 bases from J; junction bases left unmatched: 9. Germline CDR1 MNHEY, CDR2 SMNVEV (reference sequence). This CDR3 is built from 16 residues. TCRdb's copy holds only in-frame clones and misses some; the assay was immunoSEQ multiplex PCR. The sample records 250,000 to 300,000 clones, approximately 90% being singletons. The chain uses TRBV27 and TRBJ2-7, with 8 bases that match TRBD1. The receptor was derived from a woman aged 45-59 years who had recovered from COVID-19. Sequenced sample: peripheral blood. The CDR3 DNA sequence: TGTGCCAGCAGTTTAATAGGGCAGGGGGCGAACTACGAGCAGTACTTC. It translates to CASSLIGQGANYEQYF.